This T cell receptor beta chain is drawn from a study of blood T cell repertoires in COVID-19. Overall study context: Collection of acute and convalescent COVID-19 samples took place in the United States, Italy and Spain.

Grouping used clinical history reported by participants in a survey and questionnaire. For recovered donors of Cohort 3, there were two negative PCRs, clearance, or symptom resolution. Authors' data handling: Using reference gene primer amplification, nucleated cell counts were estimated. The data were produced by immunoSEQ multiplex PCR, yet TCRdb's version contains in-frame clones alone and is incomplete. The V and J calls and the clone size are those of that table, but D and trimming were determined from the DNA. Here the sample spans under 150,000 clones, approximately 86% being singletons. The sequence was collected from a woman aged 45-60 years who had recovered from COVID-19. Sequences were obtained from PBMCs or T cells enriched from blood (not recorded which).

The CDR3 DNA follows: TGCGCCAGCAGCTTTGAAGCAACCGGGGAGCTGTTTTTT. Translated: CASSFEATGELFF. This chain joins TRBV5-1 and TRBJ2-2; D is unresolved. CDR1 SGHRS and CDR2 YFSETQ come from the germline V gene. The V gene lost 2 bases and the J gene lost 5 bases, with 7 bases spanning the gap. The CDR3 length is 13 residues.